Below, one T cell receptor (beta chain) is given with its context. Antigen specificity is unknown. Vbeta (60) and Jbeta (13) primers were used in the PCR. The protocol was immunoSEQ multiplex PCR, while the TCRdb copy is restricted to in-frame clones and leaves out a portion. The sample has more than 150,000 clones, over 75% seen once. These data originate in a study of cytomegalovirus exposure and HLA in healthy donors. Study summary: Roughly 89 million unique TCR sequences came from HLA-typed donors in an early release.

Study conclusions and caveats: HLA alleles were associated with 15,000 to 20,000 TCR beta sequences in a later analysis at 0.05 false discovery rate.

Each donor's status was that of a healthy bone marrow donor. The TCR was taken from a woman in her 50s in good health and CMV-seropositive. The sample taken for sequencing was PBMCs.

In DNA form, the CDR3 reads TGTGGGGCGGGCCGGGGGGACGAGCAGTACTTC. Amino acid sequence: CGAGRGDEQYF. The rearrangement uses TRBV30 and TRBJ2-7; TRBD2 aligns across 7 bases. Germline-derived CDR1 and CDR2 are GTSNPN and SVGIG (reference sequence). The CDR3 totals 11 residues.